One sample yielded the 26 T cell receptor beta chains listed below, sequenced in a study of graft-versus-host responses after intestinal transplantation. TCRdb keeps only in-frame clones here, not all; method: immunoSEQ multiplex PCR. The data contain under 45,000 clones, more than 85% of them singletons. The sequencing used PBMCs, collected 700 to 850 days after intestinal transplantation. These receptors originate from a human patient who received an intestinal transplant, so some T cells may come from the graft donor.

The chain couples TRBV28 to TRBJ2-5, with 7 bases lining up with TRBD2. CDR1 and CDR2 from the germline V gene are MDHEN and SYDVKM. With 1 base clipped from V and 7 bases from J, the junction kept 18 bases outside the gene matches. This CDR3 region has 18 residues. The CDR3 here is CASSLFTLGILPGGTQYF. In DNA, the CDR3 is TGTGCCAGCAGTTTATTCACCCTCGGGATCCTCCCGGGAGGGACCCAGTACTTC. The whole variable domain, remainder taken from reference TRBV28 and TRBJ2-5, is DVKVTQSSRYLVKRTGEKVFLECVQDMDHENMFWYRQDPGLGLRLIYFSYDVKMKEKGDIPEGYSVSREKKERFSLILESASTNQTSMYLCASSLFTLGILPGGTQYFGPGTRLLVL.

This clone was detected a few times. The rearrangement uses TRBV4-2 and TRBJ2-5; TRBD2 matches at 12 bases. J was trimmed by 5 bases and V by 1 base; bases with no gene match: 5. CDR1 is LGHNA and CDR2 is YNFKEQ in the germline V gene. The CDR3 has 16 residues. CDR3 coding DNA: TGTGCCAGCAGCCAAGGATCTAGCGGGGGGGCGGAGACCCAGTACTTC. Protein product: CASSQGSSGGAETQYF.

This sequence joins TRBV9 and TRBJ2-2; D unclear. The CDR3 is made up of 14 amino acids. V was pared by 4 bases and J by 3 bases, with 10 bases between. Germline V gene lookup returns CDR1 SGDLS and CDR2 YYNGEE. CDR3 residues: CASSRRSDTGELFF. Here the CDR3 DNA reads TGTGCCAGCAGCCGGCGGAGCGACACCGGGGAGCTGTTTTTT.

This chain connects TRBV19 to TRBJ2-7; 7 bases are shared with TRBD2. CDR1 LNHDA and CDR2 SQIVND come from the germline V gene (reference sequence). V lost 5 bases and J lost 4; bases outside the gene matches: 11. This CDR3 is 15 amino acids long. The CDR3 nucleotides are TGTGCCAGTAGTCCACTAGGACTAGAGAGGTACGAGCAGTACTTC. This sequence encodes CASSPLGLERYEQYF.

The J gene is TRBJ2-1, the V gene TRBV7-9; 7 nucleotides align to TRBD1. This CDR3 comprises 14 residues. Germline lookup yields CDR1 SEHNR and CDR2 FQNEAQ (reference sequence). J lost 3 bases, V lost 5 bases, and 4 bases had no gene match. The CDR3, as DNA: TGTGCCAGCAGCCCAGGGGGAAGCTACAATGAGCAGTTCTTC. This codes for CASSPGGSYNEQFF.

This chain connects TRBV2 to TRBJ2-2; D remains unclear. The CDR3 has 15 amino acids. The V end was cut by 4 bases, the J end by 1 base, with 10 bases between. Per the germline V gene, CDR1 is SNHLY and CDR2 is FYNNEI. The CDR3 reads CASSVRRRNTGELFF. The CDR3 bases are TGTGCCAGCAGTGTAAGGAGAAGGAACACCGGGGAGCTGTTTTTT.

The CDR3 bases are TGTGCCAGCAGCTTAGATACGACATTTTATGGCTACACCTTC. Protein sequence: CASSLDTTFYGYTF. The rearrangement uses TRBV11-2 and TRBJ1-2; no clear D. V was clipped by 0 bases and J by 5 bases, with 10 bases between them. The CDR3 consists of 14 residues. Germline V lookup: CDR1 SGHAT, CDR2 FQNNGV.

This rearrangement joins TRBV25-1 to TRBJ2-2; the D gene is possibly TRBD1 (6 bases). V lost 4 bases to trimming and J lost 0 bases, with 6 bases between them. The CDR3 totals 14 residues. Germline loops: CDR1 MGHDK, CDR2 SYGVNS. The CDR3 loop is CASSGTANTGELFF. DNA for the CDR3: TGTGCCAGCAGTGGGACAGCGAACACCGGGGAGCTGTTTTTT. Variable domain in full (rest from reference TRBV25-1 and TRBJ2-2): EADIYQTPRYLVIGTGKKITLECSQTMGHDKMYWYQQDPGMELHLIHYSYGVNSTEKGDLSSESTVSRIRTEHFPLTLESARPSHTSQYLCASSGTANTGELFFGEGSRLTVL.

The chain employs TRBV5-7 and TRBJ2-1; the D gene is possibly TRBD2 (5 bases). TRBV5-7 qualifies as an ORF whose function is uncertain. V lost 0 bases and J 2 bases, leaving 12 bases between the germline ends. CDR3 size: 16 residues. The DNA for the CDR3 is TGTGCCAGCAGCTTGGCCGGAGGTGGTGCCTACAATGAGCAGTTCTTC. Its protein is CASSLAGGGAYNEQFF.

The chain joins TRBV13 to TRBJ2-3; D is possibly TRBD2 (5 bases). This CDR3 region has 15 residues. Trimming cost V 5 bases and J 6 bases, with 18 bases left between them. The germline V gene has CDR1 PRHDT and CDR2 FYEKMQ (reference sequence). The CDR3 nucleotides read TGTGCCAGCAGCCCCCAACTTACTAGGCCTGATACGCAGTATTTT. It yields the protein CASSPQLTRPDTQYF.

The chain uses TRBV30 and TRBJ1-5; D is perhaps TRBD1 (6 bases). V was pared by 2 bases and J by 5 bases, with 10 bases between. Germline V gene lookup returns CDR1 GTSNPN and CDR2 SVGIG (reference sequence). This CDR3 is 13 amino acids long. The CDR3 DNA is TGTGCCTGGAGTCCGGGGGGCGATCAGCCCCAGCATTTT. This sequence encodes CAWSPGGDQPQHF.

This clone has just one count. The chain has TRBV7-2 and TRBJ1-2; unclear D gene. V shed 1 base and J shed 4 bases, with 7 bases lying between them. This CDR3 comprises 13 residues. CDR1 SGHTA and CDR2 FQGNSA come from the germline V gene. This chain's CDR3 is CASSLEHGYGYTF. The CDR3 DNA follows: TGTGCCAGCAGCTTAGAACACGGCTATGGCTACACCTTC.

J is TRBJ2-1 and V is TRBV6-5, with a possible D match to TRBD1 (8 bases). This CDR3 is 13 amino acids long. Germline CDR1 reads MNHEY; CDR2 reads SVGAGI. V lost 8 bases and J 10 bases, leaving 18 bases between the germline ends. The CDR3 sequence is CASSGLGDREQFF. The CDR3 nucleotides read TGTGCCAGCTCCGGACTAGGGGACAGGGAGCAGTTCTTC.

The chain has TRBV2 and TRBJ2-3; D is uncertain. Trimming left V 6 bases short and J 4 bases short, with 2 bases between. CDR1 SNHLY and CDR2 FYNNEI come from the germline V gene. This CDR3 contains 10 residues. CDR3 in DNA: TGTGCCAGCAGGTCAGATACGCAGTATTTT. Its translation is CASRSDTQYF.

To note about this clone: A read error may produce the germline difference seen at one junction end. This chain connects TRBV5-1 to TRBJ2-5; D call uncertain. Germline V gene sequence: CDR1 SGHRS, CDR2 YFSETQ. The CDR3 has 14 residues. The CDR3 region has the DNA TGCGTCAGCAGCTTGGGTGGGCCCCAAGAGACCCAGTACTTC. It yields the protein CVSSLGGPQETQYF.

This sequence joins TRBV6-4 and TRBJ2-1; the match to TRBD2 covers 8 bases. The CDR3 runs to 16 residues. The V gene's germline CDR1 is MRHNA and CDR2 SNTAGT. V was clipped by 5 bases and J by 5 bases; unmatched bases: 11. CDR3 DNA sequence: TGTGCCAGCAGTCCCCGGCCTAGCGGGTACAACAATGAGCAGTTCTTC. Protein product: CASSPRPSGYNNEQFF.

This sequence joins TRBV18 and TRBJ1-1; D might be TRBD1 (5 bases). This CDR3 has 13 amino acids. Between the trimmed V and J ends, which lost 4 bases and 5 bases, there was a span of 11 bases. Germline V gene data show CDR1 as KGHSH and CDR2 as LQKENI. Written as DNA, the CDR3 is TGTGCCAGCTCACTTGCCCCAGGGACTGAAGCTTTCTTT. Its protein is CASSLAPGTEAFF.

The gene calls are TRBV11-2 and TRBJ1-3; D unresolved. Germline-derived CDR1 and CDR2 are SGHAT and FQNNGV. Trimming pared 0 bases from V and 4 bases from J, leaving 10 bases between. The CDR3 consists of 15 residues. CDR3 residues: CASSLELRFGNTIYF. The CDR3 DNA is TGTGCCAGCAGCTTAGAGTTGCGATTCGGAAACACCATATATTTT.

This chain connects TRBV9 to TRBJ1-6; D perhaps matches TRBD1 (5 bases). Germline CDR1 SGDLS, CDR2 YYNGEE. The length of the CDR3 is 17 residues. Trimming left V 2 bases short and J 6 bases short, with 18 bases between. The chain's CDR3 is CASSVQGGFGFNSPLHF. The CDR3 DNA is TGTGCCAGCAGCGTCCAGGGAGGGTTTGGGTTTAATTCACCCCTCCACTTT.

V usage is TRBV29-1 and J usage is TRBJ1-1, with D perhaps TRBD1 (6 bases). V was trimmed by 3 bases and J by 4 bases, leaving 15 bases between them. Germline V gives CDR1 SQVTM, CDR2 ANQGSEA. The CDR3 has 14 amino acids. CDR3: CSVEPLGGATEAFF. The CDR3 coding sequence is TGCAGCGTTGAGCCCTTAGGGGGGGCCACTGAAGCTTTCTTT.

J is TRBJ1-5 and V is TRBV6-6; no reliable D call. The CDR3 has 13 amino acids. CDR1 is MNHNY, CDR2 SVGAGI, per germline (reference sequence). V was pared by 2 bases and J by 4 bases, with 6 bases between. The DNA for the CDR3 is TGTGCCAGCAGTTACGATGGGAATCAGCCCCAGCATTTT. Amino acids: CASSYDGNQPQHF.

CDR3 protein: CASSAGAGNTEAFF. CDR3 sequence (DNA): TGTGCCAGCAGCGCTGGTGCGGGGAACACTGAAGCTTTCTTT. The J gene is TRBJ1-1, the V gene TRBV9; D is unresolved. The CDR3 runs to 14 residues. V shed 3 bases and J shed 1 base, with 10 bases lying between them. Germline V CDR1 and CDR2: SGDLS, YYNGEE.

This rearrangement joins TRBV6-4 to TRBJ2-7; D unresolved. Germline CDR1 reads MRHNA; CDR2 reads SNTAGT. With 2 bases removed from V and 4 bases from J, the gap between germline ends came to 18 bases. The CDR3 loop spans 16 amino acids. Here the CDR3 DNA reads TGTGCCAGCAGTGACCGATCCGGCCGGACGCCTTACGAGCAGTACTTC. Its translation: CASSDRSGRTPYEQYF.

V is TRBV4-2 and J is TRBJ1-2, with D unresolved. The germline CDR1 and CDR2 sequences are LGHNA and YNFKEQ. The CDR3 covers 13 residues. Trimming pared 1 base from V and 5 bases from J, leaving 8 bases between. This CDR3 is CASSQGSSYGYTF. CDR3 nucleotide sequence: TGTGCCAGCAGCCAAGGATCCTCTTATGGCTACACCTTC.

CDR3 region: CASSLGREQFF. DNA for the CDR3: TGTGCCAGCAGCTTAGGTCGTGAGCAGTTCTTC. The chain links TRBV11-2 to TRBJ2-1; D gene unclear. The CDR3 length is 11 residues. The ends were cut back, 1 base at V and 9 bases at J, with 4 bases in the middle. Germline values: CDR1 SGHAT, CDR2 FQNNGV.

The chain has TRBV5-4 and TRBJ2-2; tentative D call: TRBD2 (6 bases). CDR3 length: 18 residues. The V gene's germline CDR1 is SGHNT and CDR2 YYREEE (reference sequence). V was pared by 1 base and J by 7 bases, with 23 bases between. CDR3 nucleotide sequence: TGTGCCAGCAGCTTGATTGTGGACCGCTCATCGCGGGGCGGGGAGCTGTTTTTT. Residues: CASSLIVDRSSRGGELFF.